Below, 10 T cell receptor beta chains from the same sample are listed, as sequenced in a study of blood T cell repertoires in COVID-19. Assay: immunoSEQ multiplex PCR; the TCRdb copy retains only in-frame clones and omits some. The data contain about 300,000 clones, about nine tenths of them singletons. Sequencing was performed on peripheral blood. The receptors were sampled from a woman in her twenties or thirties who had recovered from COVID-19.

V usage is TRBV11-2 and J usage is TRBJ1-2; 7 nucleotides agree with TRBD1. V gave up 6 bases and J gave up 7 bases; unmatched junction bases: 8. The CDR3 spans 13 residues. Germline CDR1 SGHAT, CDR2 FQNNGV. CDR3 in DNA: TGTGCCAGCAGGGGAACAGGGGTCGGTGGCTACACCTTC. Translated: CASRGTGVGGYTF.

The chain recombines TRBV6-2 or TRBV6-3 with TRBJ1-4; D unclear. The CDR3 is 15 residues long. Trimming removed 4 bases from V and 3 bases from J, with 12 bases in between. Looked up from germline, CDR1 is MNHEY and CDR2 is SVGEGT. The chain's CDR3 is CASSFTVEANEKLFF. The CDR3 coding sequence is TGTGCCAGCAGTTTCACGGTTGAAGCTAATGAAAAACTGTTTTTT.

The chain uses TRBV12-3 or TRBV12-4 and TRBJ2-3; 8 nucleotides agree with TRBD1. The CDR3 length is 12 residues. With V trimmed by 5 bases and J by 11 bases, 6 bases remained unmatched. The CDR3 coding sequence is TGTGCCAGCAGTCCCGAAGGGACAGGGCAGTATTTT. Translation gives CASSPEGTGQYF.

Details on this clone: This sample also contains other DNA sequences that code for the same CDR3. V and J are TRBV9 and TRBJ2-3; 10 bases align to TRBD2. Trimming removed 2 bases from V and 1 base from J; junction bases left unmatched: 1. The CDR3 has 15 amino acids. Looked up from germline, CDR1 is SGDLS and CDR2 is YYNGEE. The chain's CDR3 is CASSVLAGGTDTQYF. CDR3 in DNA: TGTGCCAGCAGCGTCCTAGCGGGGGGCACAGATACGCAGTATTTT.

The CDR3 is CAISESRPNYNEQFF. The CDR3, as DNA: TGTGCCATCAGTGAGAGCCGCCCCAACTACAATGAGCAGTTCTTC. The chain links TRBV10-3 to TRBJ2-1, with D uncertain. The CDR3 has 15 residues. The germline CDR1 and CDR2 sequences are ENHRY and SYGVKD. The V and J ends lost 2 bases and 3 bases respectively, with 11 bases between them.

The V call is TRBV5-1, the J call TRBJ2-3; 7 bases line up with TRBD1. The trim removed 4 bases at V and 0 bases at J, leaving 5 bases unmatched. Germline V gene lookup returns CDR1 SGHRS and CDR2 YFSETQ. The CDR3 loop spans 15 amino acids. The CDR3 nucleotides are TGCGCCAGCAGCGAACAGGGGTATAGCACAGATACGCAGTATTTT. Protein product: CASSEQGYSTDTQYF.

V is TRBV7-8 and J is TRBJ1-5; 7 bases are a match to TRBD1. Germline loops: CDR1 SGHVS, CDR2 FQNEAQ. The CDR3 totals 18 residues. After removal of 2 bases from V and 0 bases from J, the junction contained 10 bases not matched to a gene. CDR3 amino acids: CASSLLPDTGVSNQPQHF. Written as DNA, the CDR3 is TGTGCCAGCAGCTTATTACCGGATACAGGGGTTAGCAATCAGCCCCAGCATTTT.

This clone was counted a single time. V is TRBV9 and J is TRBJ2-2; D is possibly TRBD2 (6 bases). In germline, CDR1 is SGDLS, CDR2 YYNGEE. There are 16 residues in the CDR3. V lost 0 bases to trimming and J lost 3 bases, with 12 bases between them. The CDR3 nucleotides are TGTGCCAGCAGCGTAGGCGGGGTGGGGGACACCGGGGAGCTGTTTTTT. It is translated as CASSVGGVGDTGELFF.

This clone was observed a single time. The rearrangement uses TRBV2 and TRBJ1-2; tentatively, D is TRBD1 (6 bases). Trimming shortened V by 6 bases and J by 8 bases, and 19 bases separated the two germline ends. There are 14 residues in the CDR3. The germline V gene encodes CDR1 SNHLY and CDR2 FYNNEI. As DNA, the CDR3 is TGTGCCAGCAGGGGGGCGAGGGAATTGGAGGGCTACACCTTC. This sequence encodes CASRGARELEGYTF.

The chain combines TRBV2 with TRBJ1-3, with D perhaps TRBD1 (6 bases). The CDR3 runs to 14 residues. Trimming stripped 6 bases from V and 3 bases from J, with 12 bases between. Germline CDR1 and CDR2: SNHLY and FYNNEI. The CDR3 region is CASSRGSDGNTIYF. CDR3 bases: TGTGCCAGCAGCAGGGGTTCCGATGGAAACACCATATATTTT.